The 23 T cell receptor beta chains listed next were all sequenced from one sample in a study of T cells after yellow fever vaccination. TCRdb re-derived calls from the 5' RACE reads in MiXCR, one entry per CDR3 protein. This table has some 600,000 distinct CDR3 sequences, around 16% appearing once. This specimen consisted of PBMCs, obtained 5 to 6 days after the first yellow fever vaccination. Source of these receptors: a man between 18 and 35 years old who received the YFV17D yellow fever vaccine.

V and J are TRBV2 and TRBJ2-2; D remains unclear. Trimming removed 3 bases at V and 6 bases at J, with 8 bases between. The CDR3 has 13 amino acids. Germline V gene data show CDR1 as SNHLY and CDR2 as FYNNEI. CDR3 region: CASSEGGPGELFF. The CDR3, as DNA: TGTGCCAGCAGTGAGGGTGGGCCCGGGGAGCTGTTTTTT.

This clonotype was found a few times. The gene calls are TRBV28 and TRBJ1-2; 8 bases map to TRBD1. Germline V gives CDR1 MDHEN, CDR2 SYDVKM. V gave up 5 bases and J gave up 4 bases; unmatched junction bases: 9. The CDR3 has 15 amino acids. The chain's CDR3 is CASSPNRDRTYGYTF. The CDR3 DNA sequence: TGTGCCAGCAGTCCAAACCGGGACAGGACCTATGGCTACACCTTC.

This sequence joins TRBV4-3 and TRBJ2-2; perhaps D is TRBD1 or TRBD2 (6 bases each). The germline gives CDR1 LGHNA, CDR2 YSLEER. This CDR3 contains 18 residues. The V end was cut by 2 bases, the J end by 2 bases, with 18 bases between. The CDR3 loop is CASSQSWGAGGNTGELFF. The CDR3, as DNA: TGCGCCAGCAGCCAAAGTTGGGGGGCCGGCGGCAACACCGGGGAGCTGTTTTTT.

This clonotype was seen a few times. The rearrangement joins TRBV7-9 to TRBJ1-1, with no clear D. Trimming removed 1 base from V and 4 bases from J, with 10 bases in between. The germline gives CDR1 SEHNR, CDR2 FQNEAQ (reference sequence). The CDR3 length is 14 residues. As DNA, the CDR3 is TGTGCCAGCAGCTTAGACATTGTGGCCACTGAAGCTTTCTTT. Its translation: CASSLDIVATEAFF. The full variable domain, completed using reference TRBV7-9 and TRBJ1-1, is DTGVSQNPRHKITKRGQNVTFRCDPISEHNRLYWYRQTLGQGPEFLTYFQNEAQLEKSRLLSDRFSAERPKGSFSTLEIQRTEQGDSAMYLCASSLDIVATEAFFGQGTRLTVV.

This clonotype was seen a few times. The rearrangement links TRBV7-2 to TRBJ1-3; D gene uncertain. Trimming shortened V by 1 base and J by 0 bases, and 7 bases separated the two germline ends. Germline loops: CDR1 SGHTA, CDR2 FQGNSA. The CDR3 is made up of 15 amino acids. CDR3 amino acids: CASSLVMYSGNTIYF. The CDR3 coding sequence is TGTGCCAGCAGCTTAGTTATGTACTCTGGAAACACCATATATTTT.

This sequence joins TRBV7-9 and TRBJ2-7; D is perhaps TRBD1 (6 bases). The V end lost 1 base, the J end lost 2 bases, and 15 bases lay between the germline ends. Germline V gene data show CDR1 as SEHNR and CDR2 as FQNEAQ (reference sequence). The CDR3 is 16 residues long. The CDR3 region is CASSLEGQGNPYEQYF. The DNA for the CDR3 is TGTGCCAGCAGCTTAGAGGGTCAGGGGAATCCCTACGAGCAGTACTTC.

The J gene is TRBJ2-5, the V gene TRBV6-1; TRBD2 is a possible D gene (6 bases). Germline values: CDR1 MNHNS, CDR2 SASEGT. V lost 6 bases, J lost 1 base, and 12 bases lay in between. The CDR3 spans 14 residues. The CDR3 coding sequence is TGTGCCAGCAGGAATAGCGGAGGCCAAGAGACCCAGTACTTC. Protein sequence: CASRNSGGQETQYF.

The CDR3 nucleotides read TGTGCCACCAGCAGAGATCATGTAGGGGCTAACATTCAGTACTTC. It codes for CATSRDHVGANIQYF. V usage is TRBV15 and J usage is TRBJ2-4; a possible D gene is TRBD1 (5 bases). Germline CDR1 reads LNHNV; CDR2 reads YYDKDF (reference sequence). The CDR3 runs 15 residues. V was trimmed by 0 bases and J by 7 bases, leaving 13 bases between them.

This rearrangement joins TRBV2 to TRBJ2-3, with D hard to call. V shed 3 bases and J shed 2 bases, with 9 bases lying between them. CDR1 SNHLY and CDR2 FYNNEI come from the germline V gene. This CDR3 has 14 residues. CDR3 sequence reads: CASSDGRNTDTQYF. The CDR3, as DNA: TGTGCCAGCAGTGATGGGCGTAACACAGATACGCAGTATTTT.

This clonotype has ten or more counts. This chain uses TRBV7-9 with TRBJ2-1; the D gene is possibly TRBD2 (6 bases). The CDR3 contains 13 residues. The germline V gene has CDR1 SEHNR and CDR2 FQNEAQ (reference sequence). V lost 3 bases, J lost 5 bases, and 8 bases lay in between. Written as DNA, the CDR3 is TGTGCCAGCAGCTTCAGCGGGCACAATGAGCAGTTCTTC. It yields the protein CASSFSGHNEQFF.

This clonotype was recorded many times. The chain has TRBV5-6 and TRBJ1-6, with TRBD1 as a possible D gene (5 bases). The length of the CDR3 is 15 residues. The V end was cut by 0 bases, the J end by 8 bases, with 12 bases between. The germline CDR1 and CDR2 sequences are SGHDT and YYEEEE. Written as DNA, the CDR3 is TGTGCCAGCAGCTTGGAGCGACAGAGCTATTCACCCCTCCACTTT. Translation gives CASSLERQSYSPLHF.

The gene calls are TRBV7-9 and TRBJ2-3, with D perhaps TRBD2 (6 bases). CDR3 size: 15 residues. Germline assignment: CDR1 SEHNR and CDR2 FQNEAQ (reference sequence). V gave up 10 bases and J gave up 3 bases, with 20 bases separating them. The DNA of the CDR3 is TGTGCCACCAATAACGGAGGGTCAAGGACAGATACGCAGTATTTT. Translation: CATNNGGSRTDTQYF.

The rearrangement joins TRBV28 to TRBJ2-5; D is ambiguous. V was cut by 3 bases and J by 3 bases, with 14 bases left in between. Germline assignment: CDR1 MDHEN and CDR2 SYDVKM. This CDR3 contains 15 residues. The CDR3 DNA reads TGTGCCAGCAGTTTGGCCGCCGCGGCAAAAGAGACCCAGTACTTC. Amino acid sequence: CASSLAAAAKETQYF.

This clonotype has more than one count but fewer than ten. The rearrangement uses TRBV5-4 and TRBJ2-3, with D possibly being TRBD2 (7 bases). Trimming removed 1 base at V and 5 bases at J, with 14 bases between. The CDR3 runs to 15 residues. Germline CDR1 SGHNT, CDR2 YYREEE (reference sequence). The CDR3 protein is CASSLWGGQGDTQYF. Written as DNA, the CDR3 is TGTGCCAGCAGCTTGTGGGGGGGGCAGGGAGATACGCAGTATTTT.

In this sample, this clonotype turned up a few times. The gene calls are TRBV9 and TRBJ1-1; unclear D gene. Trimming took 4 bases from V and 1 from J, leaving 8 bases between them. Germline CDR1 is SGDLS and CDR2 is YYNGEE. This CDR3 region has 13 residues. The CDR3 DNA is TGTGCCAGCAGCTCCGGGAGGAACACTGAAGCTTTCTTT. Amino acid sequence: CASSSGRNTEAFF.

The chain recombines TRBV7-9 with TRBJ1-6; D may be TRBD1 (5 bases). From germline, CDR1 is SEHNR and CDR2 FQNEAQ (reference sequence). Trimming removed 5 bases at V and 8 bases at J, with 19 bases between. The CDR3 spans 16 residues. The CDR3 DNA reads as TGTGCCAGCAGCCCACCGGGACCCGGATTCGATTCACCCCTCCACTTT. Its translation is CASSPPGPGFDSPLHF.

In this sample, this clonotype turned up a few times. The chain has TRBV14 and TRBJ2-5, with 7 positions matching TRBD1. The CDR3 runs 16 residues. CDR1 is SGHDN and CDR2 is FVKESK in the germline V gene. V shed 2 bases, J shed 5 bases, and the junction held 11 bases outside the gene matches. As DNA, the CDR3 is TGTGCCAGCAGCCAAATCTCGACAGGGCAGGTGGAGACCCAGTACTTC. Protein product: CASSQISTGQVETQYF.

The CDR3 coding sequence is TGCGCCAGCAGCCACCCCTCGGGGCGGGGGACCTACAATGAGCAGTTCTTC. Translated: CASSHPSGRGTYNEQFF. This sequence joins TRBV4-1 and TRBJ2-1; 7 positions agree with TRBD2. Trimming removed 3 bases from V and 2 bases from J; junction bases left unmatched: 10. Germline CDR1 MGHRA, CDR2 YSYEKL. The CDR3 totals 17 residues.

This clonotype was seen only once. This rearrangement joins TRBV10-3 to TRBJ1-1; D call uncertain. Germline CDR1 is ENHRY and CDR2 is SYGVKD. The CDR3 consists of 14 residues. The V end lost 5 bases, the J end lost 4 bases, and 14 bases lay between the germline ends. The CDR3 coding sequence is TGTGCCATCAGTAAGGATCCGGGGAGCACTGAAGCTTTCTTT. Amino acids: CAISKDPGSTEAFF.

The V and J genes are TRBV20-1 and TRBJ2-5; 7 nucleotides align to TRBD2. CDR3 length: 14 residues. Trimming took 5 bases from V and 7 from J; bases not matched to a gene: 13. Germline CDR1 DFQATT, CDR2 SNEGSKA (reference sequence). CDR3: CSARNSGGGGTQYF. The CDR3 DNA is TGCAGTGCTCGGAATTCGGGGGGTGGTGGGACCCAGTACTTC.

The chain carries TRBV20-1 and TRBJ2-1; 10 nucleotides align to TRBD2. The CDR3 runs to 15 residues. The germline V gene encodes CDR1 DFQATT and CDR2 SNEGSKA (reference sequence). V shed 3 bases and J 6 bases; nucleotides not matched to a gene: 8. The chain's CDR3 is CSASGLAGVGNEQFF. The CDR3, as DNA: TGCAGTGCTAGTGGGCTAGCGGGGGTTGGCAATGAGCAGTTCTTC.

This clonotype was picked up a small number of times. The CDR3 DNA reads as TGTGCCAGCAGAGCCCCCAGTGGGGAACCCCTCCACTTT. Protein: CASRAPSGEPLHF. The rearrangement uses TRBV4-2 and TRBJ1-6; D uncertain. Trimming removed 6 bases from V and 12 bases from J, with 15 bases in between. Germline CDR1 reads LGHNA; CDR2 reads YNFKEQ. The CDR3 contains 13 residues.

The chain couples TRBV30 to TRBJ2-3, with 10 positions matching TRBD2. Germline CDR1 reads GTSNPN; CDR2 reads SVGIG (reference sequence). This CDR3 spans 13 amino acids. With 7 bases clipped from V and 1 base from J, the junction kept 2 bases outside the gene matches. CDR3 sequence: CASAGGGTDTQYF. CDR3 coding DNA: TGTGCCTCAGCGGGGGGGGGCACAGATACGCAGTATTTT.